The 29 T cell receptor beta chains presented below share a single source sample, sequenced in a study of T cells after yellow fever vaccination. Each CDR3 protein is one row after TCRdb ran MiXCR on the 5' RACE reads. The repertoire holds approximately 300,000 distinct CDR3 sequences, with 6.8% as singletons. The sample was PBMCs, taken approximately 47 days after the first yellow fever vaccination. The receptor source for this set is a man in his late teens or twenties who received the YFV17D yellow fever vaccine.

This clonotype was recorded a few times. The chain links TRBV20-1 to TRBJ2-7; no clear D gene. V was clipped by 3 bases and J by 4 bases, with 7 bases between them. CDR1 is DFQATT and CDR2 is SNEGSKA in the germline V gene (reference sequence). The CDR3 covers 11 residues. The CDR3 here is CSASRVYEQYF. CDR3 nucleotide sequence: TGCAGTGCTAGTAGGGTGTACGAGCAGTACTTC.

The sample holds a few counts of this clonotype. V gene TRBV20-1 combines with J gene TRBJ2-5; 13 bases match TRBD2. After removal of 0 bases from V and 5 bases from J, the junction contained 0 bases not matched to a gene. CDR3 length equals 14 residues. Germline CDR1 DFQATT, CDR2 SNEGSKA (reference sequence). As DNA, the CDR3 is TGCAGTGCTAGAGAGGGACTAGCGGGGGAGACCCAGTACTTC. Translation gives CSAREGLAGETQYF.

The rearrangement uses TRBV7-8 and TRBJ2-1, with TRBD1 matching over 10 bases. Trimming took 3 bases from V and 6 from J; bases not matched to a gene: 8. Germline-derived CDR1 and CDR2 are SGHVS and FQNEAQ. The CDR3 contains 16 residues. The CDR3 sequence is CASSFEGTGVTNEQFF. For the CDR3, the DNA is TGTGCCAGCAGCTTTGAGGGGACAGGGGTGACCAATGAGCAGTTCTTC.

This CDR3 is CASSLVQGDSPLHF. CDR3 DNA: TGTGCCAGCAGCTTAGTGCAGGGGGATTCACCCCTCCACTTT. The genes are TRBV7-3 and TRBJ1-6; TRBD1 matches 7 bases. V was clipped by 2 bases and J by 8 bases; unmatched bases: 3. The germline CDR1 and CDR2 sequences are SGHTA and FQGTGA. The CDR3 consists of 14 residues.

This clonotype was counted many times. This chain uses TRBV6-1 with TRBJ2-7; D possibly corresponds to TRBD2 (5 bases). Germline values: CDR1 MNHNS, CDR2 SASEGT. The V and J ends lost 5 bases and 6 bases respectively, with 14 bases between them. This CDR3 is 13 amino acids long. CDR3: CASSPTGTREQYF. The CDR3 DNA reads TGTGCCAGCAGTCCGACGGGAACTCGCGAGCAGTACTTC.

The V and J genes are TRBV6-5 and TRBJ2-5, with D possibly matching TRBD1 (6 bases). CDR1 is MNHEY and CDR2 is SVGAGI in the germline V gene. Trimming shortened V by 8 bases and J by 2 bases, and 21 bases separated the two germline ends. The CDR3 contains 16 residues. The DNA for the CDR3 is TGTGCCAGCGTACTTGGTCAGGGGAACGGTCAAGAGACCCAGTACTTC. Translated, it gives CASVLGQGNGQETQYF.

This clonotype was counted many times. The chain couples TRBV15 to TRBJ2-1; D may be TRBD2 (6 bases). Looked up from germline, CDR1 is LNHNV and CDR2 is YYDKDF (reference sequence). This CDR3 is 16 amino acids long. Trimming left V 1 base short and J 1 base short, with 11 bases between. The CDR3 nucleotides are TGTGCCACCAGCAGAGGACTAGTTGGTTCCTACAATGAGCAGTTCTTC. It yields the protein CATSRGLVGSYNEQFF.

This clonotype turned up a few times. The gene calls are TRBV4-1 and TRBJ2-5, with D uncertain. V was trimmed by 4 bases and J by 2 bases, leaving 11 bases between them. The CDR3 consists of 14 residues. Germline V gene sequence: CDR1 MGHRA, CDR2 YSYEKL. In DNA form, the CDR3 reads TGCGCCAGCAGCCTGACGGTGAAGCAAGAGACCCAGTACTTC. It yields the protein CASSLTVKQETQYF.

The table lists this clonotype with many counts. The chain combines TRBV5-1 with TRBJ2-7; the D is unclear. Per germline, CDR1 SGHRS and CDR2 YFSETQ. V was pared by 0 bases and J by 1 base, with 5 bases between. The length of the CDR3 is 13 residues. CDR3 bases: TGCGCCAGCAGCTTGGCGGGTTCCTACGAGCAGTACTTC. Amino acids: CASSLAGSYEQYF. Combining the CDR3 with reference TRBV5-1 and TRBJ2-7 gives the whole variable domain KAGVTQTPRYLIKTRGQQVTLSCSPISGHRSVSWYQQTPGQGLQFLFEYFSETQRNKGNFPGRFSGRQFSNSRSEMNVSTLELGDSALYLCASSLAGSYEQYFGPGTRLTVT.

The genes are TRBV10-3 and TRBJ1-1, with 8 bases matching TRBD1. Unmatched junction bases numbered 6, after V lost 7 bases and J lost 5 bases. Germline V gene data show CDR1 as ENHRY and CDR2 as SYGVKD. The CDR3 is 13 amino acids. As DNA, the CDR3 is TGTGCCATCAATCAGGGGGCTGAAACTGAAGCTTTCTTT. Its protein product is CAINQGAETEAFF.

The chain is built from TRBV4-1 and TRBJ1-2, with 9 nucleotides matching TRBD1. Germline V CDR1 and CDR2: MGHRA, YSYEKL. The CDR3 covers 15 residues. J was trimmed by 4 bases and V by 2 bases; bases with no gene match: 5. The CDR3 spells CASSQTGGDPYGYTF. In DNA form, the CDR3 reads TGCGCCAGCAGCCAAACAGGGGGCGACCCCTATGGCTACACCTTC.

This clonotype was picked up a small number of times. This chain links TRBV5-1 with TRBJ2-7; D may correspond to TRBD1 or TRBD2 (5 bases each). Germline lookup yields CDR1 SGHRS and CDR2 YFSETQ. V was clipped by 4 bases and J by 0 bases, with 17 bases between them. The CDR3 totals 16 residues. The CDR3: CASSAGRGTHSYEQYF. CDR3 in DNA: TGCGCCAGCAGCGCGGGCCGGGGCACACACTCCTACGAGCAGTACTTC.

This clonotype has more than one count but fewer than ten. The genes are TRBV5-5 and TRBJ2-7; D is possibly TRBD2 (7 bases). Germline V gene sequence: CDR1 SGHKS, CDR2 YYEKEE (reference sequence). The V end was cut by 4 bases, the J end by 3 bases, with 14 bases between. The CDR3 sequence is 14 residues long. The CDR3 spells CASSPSGGHYEQYV. Written as DNA, the CDR3 is TGTGCCAGCAGCCCGTCGGGGGGCCACTACGAGCAGTACGTC.

The chain couples TRBV12-3 or TRBV12-4 to TRBJ2-7; D is unresolved. There are 12 residues in the CDR3. V was pared by 6 bases and J by 4 bases, with 10 bases between. In DNA, the CDR3 is TGTGCCAGCAGCCTTCGCCGTTACGAGCAGTACTTC. This encodes CASSLRRYEQYF.

This clonotype was detected only a few times. The chain joins TRBV6-2 or TRBV6-3 to TRBJ1-2; possibly TRBD1 for D (5 bases). CDR1 is MNHEY and CDR2 is SVGEGT in the germline V gene. Deletions cut 0 bases from V and 6 bases from J, with 14 bases between. This CDR3 spans 15 amino acids. CDR3 sequence: CASSYSIRTPHGYTF. The DNA for the CDR3 is TGTGCCAGCAGTTACTCGATAAGGACACCCCATGGCTACACCTTC.

This clonotype has more than one count but fewer than ten. The rearrangement links TRBV7-2 to TRBJ2-1, with 8 bases matching TRBD1. Germline V gene data show CDR1 as SGHTA and CDR2 as FQGNSA. CDR3 size: 14 residues. V lost 7 bases and J lost 6; bases outside the gene matches: 8. The CDR3 DNA sequence: TGTGCCAGCACCTCCCAGGGGGCGCGCAATGAGCAGTTCTTC. Its translation is CASTSQGARNEQFF. Looking up the rest from reference TRBV7-2 and TRBJ2-1 gives the full variable domain: GAGVSQSPSNKVTEKGKDVELRCDPISGHTALYWYRQSLGQGLEFLIYFQGNSAPDKSGLPSDRFSAERTGGSVSTLTIQRTQQEDSAVYLCASTSQGARNEQFFGPGTRLTVL.

Notes on this clonotype: A read error may produce the germline difference seen at one junction end. This chain uses TRBV20-1 with TRBJ2-1, with 11 bases fitting TRBD2. Germline values: CDR1 DFQATT, CDR2 SNEGSKA (reference sequence). The CDR3 has 16 residues. CDR3 sequence reads: CCASASSGGSYNEQFF. The CDR3 coding sequence is TGCTGTGCTAGTGCCTCTAGCGGGGGGTCCTACAATGAGCAGTTCTTC.

This chain joins TRBV9 and TRBJ1-4, with D uncertain. The germline V gene has CDR1 SGDLS and CDR2 YYNGEE. Trimming removed 6 bases from V and 2 bases from J, with 14 bases in between. The length of the CDR3 is 15 residues. CDR3 nucleotides: TGTGCCAGCACCCCCGCCGGGCAGACTAATGAAAAACTGTTTTTT. Translating gives CASTPAGQTNEKLFF. Combining the CDR3 with reference TRBV9 and TRBJ1-4 gives the whole variable domain DSGVTQTPKHLITATGQRVTLRCSPRSGDLSVYWYQQSLDQGLQFLIQYYNGEERAKGNILERFSAQQFPDLHSELNLSSLELGDSALYFCASTPAGQTNEKLFFGSGTQLSVL.

This clonotype showed up just a few times. The chain employs TRBV5-1 and TRBJ1-1; D possibly corresponds to TRBD1 (6 bases). Trimming stripped 2 bases from V and 1 base from J, with 15 bases between. The CDR3 loop spans 16 amino acids. CDR1 and CDR2 from the germline V gene are SGHRS and YFSETQ. In DNA form, the CDR3 reads TGCGCCAGCAGCTTTGGGCTCCGGGACACGAACACTGAAGCTTTCTTT. The encoded protein is CASSFGLRDTNTEAFF.

This clonotype was seen a handful of times. This chain joins TRBV5-6 and TRBJ2-5; D unresolved. The CDR3 sequence is 12 residues long. Trimming left V 4 bases short and J 3 bases short, with 7 bases between. CDR1 is SGHDT, CDR2 YYEEEE, per germline. CDR3 DNA sequence: TGTGCCAGCAGCCTTATTAAAGAGACCCAGTACTTC. It yields the protein CASSLIKETQYF. Full variable domain (rest looked up from reference TRBV5-6 and TRBJ2-5): DAGVTQSPTHLIKTRGQQVTLRCSPKSGHDTVSWYQQALGQGPQFIFQYYEEEERQRGNFPDRFSGHQFPNYSSELNVNALLLGDSALYLCASSLIKETQYFGPGTRLLVL.

This clonotype was observed at least ten times. The V and J genes are TRBV6-5 and TRBJ2-1; D is perhaps TRBD2 (5 bases). CDR1 is MNHEY, CDR2 SVGAGI, per germline. Trimming took off 0 bases at V and 4 bases at J, with 13 bases between the two ends. The CDR3 is 16 residues long. CDR3 nucleotide sequence: TGTGCCAGCAGTTACTCGATACAGAGGAGGTACAATGAGCAGTTCTTC. As protein: CASSYSIQRRYNEQFF.

This clonotype has a count of ten or more. CDR3 loop: CASSLWTSDYNEQFF. CDR3 DNA: TGTGCCAGCAGTTTGTGGACTAGCGACTACAATGAGCAGTTCTTC. The V and J genes are TRBV12-3 or TRBV12-4 and TRBJ2-1, with TRBD2 identical over 9 bases. The CDR3 runs to 15 residues. V shed 3 bases, J shed 3 bases, and the junction held 3 bases outside the gene matches.

This clonotype was observed many times. This chain uses TRBV7-2 with TRBJ2-6; no firm D call. There are 13 residues in the CDR3. Trimming removed 1 base at V and 3 bases at J, with 1 base between. From germline, CDR1 is SGHTA and CDR2 FQGNSA. The CDR3, as DNA: TGTGCCAGCAGCTTAGGTGGGGCCAACGTCCTGACTTTC. Protein sequence: CASSLGGANVLTF. The full variable domain, completed using reference TRBV7-2 and TRBJ2-6, is GAGVSQSPSNKVTEKGKDVELRCDPISGHTALYWYRQSLGQGLEFLIYFQGNSAPDKSGLPSDRFSAERTGGSVSTLTIQRTQQEDSAVYLCASSLGGANVLTFGAGSRLTVL.

This clonotype was counted at least ten times. The chain uses TRBV5-4 and TRBJ2-5; D possibly corresponds to TRBD1 (6 bases). The V end was cut by 4 bases, the J end by 3 bases, with 19 bases between. Germline V gene data show CDR1 as SGHNT and CDR2 as YYREEE (reference sequence). CDR3 length: 16 residues. The CDR3 spells CASSPRGQQSKETQYF. Here the CDR3 DNA reads TGTGCCAGCAGCCCGCGCGGACAGCAATCTAAAGAGACCCAGTACTTC.

This sequence joins TRBV4-1 and TRBJ2-7; 11 nucleotides match TRBD2. Germline CDR1 reads MGHRA; CDR2 reads YSYEKL. V gave up 3 bases and J gave up 3 bases; unmatched junction bases: 7. The length of the CDR3 is 16 residues. As DNA, the CDR3 is TGCGCCAGCAGCCAGCGACTAGCGGGGAACCACTACGAGCAGTACTTC. This codes for CASSQRLAGNHYEQYF.

This clonotype has just a few counts. The V and J genes are TRBV5-4 and TRBJ2-4, with 11 bases identical to TRBD2. The junction had 2 bases not matched to a gene; V was cut back by 2 bases and J by 13 bases. CDR1 is SGHNT and CDR2 is YYREEE in the germline V gene (reference sequence). The CDR3 sequence is 12 residues long. The CDR3 nucleotides are TGTGCCAGCAGCTTTCTAGCGGGGGGCCAGTACTTC. Its protein is CASSFLAGGQYF. Together with reference TRBV5-4 and TRBJ2-4, the CDR3 gives the full variable domain: ETGVTQSPTHLIKTRGQQVTLRCSSQSGHNTVSWYQQALGQGPQFIFQYYREEENGRGNFPPRFSGLQFPNYSSELNVNALELDDSALYLCASSFLAGGQYFGAGTRLSVL.

Only a few counts were recorded for this clonotype. The rearrangement joins TRBV4-2 to TRBJ1-2; D is unresolved. Per the germline V gene, CDR1 is LGHNA and CDR2 is YNFKEQ. Trimming stripped 0 bases from V and 4 bases from J, with 9 bases between. The CDR3 has 14 residues. CDR3 sequence: CASSQDEYSYGYTF. In nucleotides, the CDR3 is TGTGCCAGCAGCCAAGATGAGTATTCCTATGGCTACACCTTC.

The V and J genes are TRBV19 and TRBJ2-1; maybe TRBD2 (5 bases). The CDR3 has 16 amino acids. In germline, CDR1 is LNHDA, CDR2 SQIVND (reference sequence). The V end lost 5 bases, the J end lost 0 bases, and 14 bases lay between the germline ends. CDR3 nucleotide sequence: TGTGCCAGTAGTGCCCGGGGAGAGAGCTCCTACAATGAGCAGTTCTTC. This encodes CASSARGESSYNEQFF.

CDR3 residues: CASSSKKPGQGAYNEQFF. The CDR3 DNA sequence: TGTGCCAGCAGTTCAAAAAAACCGGGACAGGGGGCCTACAATGAGCAGTTCTTC. V usage is TRBV27 and J usage is TRBJ2-1; 11 nucleotides align to TRBD1. The CDR3 loop spans 18 amino acids. Germline V gives CDR1 MNHEY, CDR2 SMNVEV (reference sequence). V dropped 4 bases and J dropped 2; count of bases not matched to a gene: 10.